This T cell receptor beta chain originates from a study of T-cell reconstitution after alpha-beta-depleted transplantation in children. Notes on the study in general: T-cell counts and diversity at one year following transplant were attributed mainly to newly produced T cells. Reportedly, alpha-beta T cells present about two months post-transplant originated from several hundred expanded clones of graft origin. Some patients owed their high day-60 TCRbeta diversity to surviving recipient T cells and thymic progenitors.

This sample's TCRbeta library carried unique molecular identifier barcodes. TCRdb reprocessed the PCR reads with MiXCR, giving one entry per CDR3 protein. The profile shows about 510,000 distinct CDR3 sequences, roughly 11% of them singletons. Concerning this clonotype: Antigen: not known.

The V gene lost 3 bases and the J gene lost 0 bases, with 8 bases spanning the gap. This CDR3 spans 15 amino acids. Germline CDR1 LNHDA, CDR2 SQIVND (reference sequence). This sample comprised PBMCs, mostly from graft donor cells, obtained 180 days after TCRalphabeta/CD19-depleted stem cell transplant. This receptor was identified in a female patient aged 2-10 years who had a stem cell transplant for aplastic anemia, so the T cells may come from the graft donor. This chain uses TRBV19 with TRBJ2-2; no definite D call. The chain's CDR3 is CASSIGSSNTGELFF. The DNA of the CDR3 is TGTGCCAGTAGTATCGGATCCTCGAACACCGGGGAGCTGTTTTTT.